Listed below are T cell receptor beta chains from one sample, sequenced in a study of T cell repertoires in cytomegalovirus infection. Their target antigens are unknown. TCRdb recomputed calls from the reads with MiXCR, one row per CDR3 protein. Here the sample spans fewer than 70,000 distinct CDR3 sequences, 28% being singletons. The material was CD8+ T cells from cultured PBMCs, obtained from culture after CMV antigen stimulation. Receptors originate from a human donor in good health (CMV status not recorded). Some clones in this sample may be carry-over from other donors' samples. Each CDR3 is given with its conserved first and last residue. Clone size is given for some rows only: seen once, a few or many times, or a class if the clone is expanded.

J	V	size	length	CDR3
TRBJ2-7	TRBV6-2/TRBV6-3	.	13	CASRSERAYEQYF
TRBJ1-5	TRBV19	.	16	CASTPGTAFSNQPQHF
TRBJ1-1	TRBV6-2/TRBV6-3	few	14	CASSLRRVNTEAFF
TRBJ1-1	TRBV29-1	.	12	CSVDPGNTEAFF
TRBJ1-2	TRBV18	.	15	CASSPTATSNYGYTF
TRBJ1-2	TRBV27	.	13	CASSPGGAGGYTF
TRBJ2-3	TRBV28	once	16	CASSLRRAGGADTQYF
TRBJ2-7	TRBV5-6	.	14	CASCLSDGTYEQYF
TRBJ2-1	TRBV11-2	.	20	CASSHPGGLAGGRSSDEQFF
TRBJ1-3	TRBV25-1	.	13	CASRAGVMNTIYF
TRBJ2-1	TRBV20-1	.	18	CSARPPSGRSSSYNEQFF
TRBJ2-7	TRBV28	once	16	CASSLVGTSGAYEQYF
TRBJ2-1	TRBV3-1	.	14	CASSPLAGRNEQFF
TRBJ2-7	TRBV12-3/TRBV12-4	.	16	CASSATTSGRSYEQYF
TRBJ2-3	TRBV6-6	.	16	CASSYYLAGAGDTQYF
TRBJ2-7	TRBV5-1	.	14	CASSLAQGWYEQYF
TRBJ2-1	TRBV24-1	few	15	CATSDRGGPRNEQFF
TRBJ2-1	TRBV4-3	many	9	CASGDEQFF
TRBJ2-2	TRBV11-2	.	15	CASRKGDSIPGELFF
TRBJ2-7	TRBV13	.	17	CASSSGLAARSSYEQYF
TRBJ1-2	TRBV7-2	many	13	CASSLAGPGGYTF
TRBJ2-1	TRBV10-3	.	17	CAISEILAGGPHNEQFF
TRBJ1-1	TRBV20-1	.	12	CSAQPRNTEAFF
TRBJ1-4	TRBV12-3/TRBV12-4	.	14	CASSLNALNEKLFF
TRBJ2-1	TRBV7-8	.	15	CASSLGTSLQNEQFF
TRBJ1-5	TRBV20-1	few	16	CSANYPDRGGNQPQHF
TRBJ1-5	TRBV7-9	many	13	CASSLEKNQPQHF
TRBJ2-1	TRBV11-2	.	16	CASSLEAGASYNEQFF
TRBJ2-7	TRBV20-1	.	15	CSARDKGTGDAEQYF
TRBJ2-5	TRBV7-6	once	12	CASNLGGETQYF
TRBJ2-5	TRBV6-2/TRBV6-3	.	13	CASSRRGIETQYF
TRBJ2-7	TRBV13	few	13	CASRSPESYEQYF
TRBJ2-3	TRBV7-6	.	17	CASANLGGRASADTQYF
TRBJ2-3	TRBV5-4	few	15	CASSSDGDLTDTQYF
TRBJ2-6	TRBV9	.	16	CASSVGSGTGANVLTF
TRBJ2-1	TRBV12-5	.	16	CASGLSHRGADNEQFF
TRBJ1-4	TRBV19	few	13	CASSEGLDEKLFF
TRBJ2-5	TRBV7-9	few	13	CASSGQGEETQYF
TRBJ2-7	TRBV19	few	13	CASSIGGPREQYF
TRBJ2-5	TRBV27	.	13	CASSSGRPAAQYF
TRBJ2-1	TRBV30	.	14	CAARTESSYNEQFF
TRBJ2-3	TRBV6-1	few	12	CATVGGTDTQYF
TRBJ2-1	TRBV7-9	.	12	CASSGSGNEQFF
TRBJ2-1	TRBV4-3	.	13	CASSPSGGNEQFF